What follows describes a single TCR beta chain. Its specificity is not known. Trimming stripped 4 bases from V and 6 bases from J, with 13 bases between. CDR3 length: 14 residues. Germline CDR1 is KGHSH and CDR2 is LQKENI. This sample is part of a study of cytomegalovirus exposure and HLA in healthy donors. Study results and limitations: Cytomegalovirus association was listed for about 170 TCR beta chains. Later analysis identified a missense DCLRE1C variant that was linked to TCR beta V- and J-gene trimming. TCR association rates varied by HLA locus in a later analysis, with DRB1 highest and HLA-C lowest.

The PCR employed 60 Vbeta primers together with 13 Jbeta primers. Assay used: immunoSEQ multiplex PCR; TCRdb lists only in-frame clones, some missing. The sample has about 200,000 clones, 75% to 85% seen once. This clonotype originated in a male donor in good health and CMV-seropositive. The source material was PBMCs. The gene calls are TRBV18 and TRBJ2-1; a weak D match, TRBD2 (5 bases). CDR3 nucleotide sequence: TGTGCCAGCTCACGCGACCAGCGGATCAATGAGCAGTTCTTC. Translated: CASSRDQRINEQFF.